This TCR beta chain came from a study of T cells expressing NK-cell markers. Worth noting for this clonotype: Its antigen remains unidentified.

The TCR beta cDNA came from 5'RACE template switching with UMIs. One entry per CDR3 protein, without DNA, is what TCRdb gives after re-calling the 5' RACE reads. This table holds some 150,000 distinct CDR3 sequences. General observations from the study: The HCMV specificity of the expanded NKG2C+ T cell clones stayed unresolved. Leadership of the CD3+CD56-NKG2C+ fraction also belonged to these clonotypes in a handful of donors.

Sequenced input: blood T cells: a sorted CD56 or NKG2C T cell subset, CD4+ or CD8+ T cells, or bulk PBMC T cells (not recorded which). The source is a man between 18 and 35 years old in good health.

CDR3 protein: CASSLGANTGELFF. This chain connects TRBV12-3 or TRBV12-4 to TRBJ2-2. CDR3 length: 14 amino acids.